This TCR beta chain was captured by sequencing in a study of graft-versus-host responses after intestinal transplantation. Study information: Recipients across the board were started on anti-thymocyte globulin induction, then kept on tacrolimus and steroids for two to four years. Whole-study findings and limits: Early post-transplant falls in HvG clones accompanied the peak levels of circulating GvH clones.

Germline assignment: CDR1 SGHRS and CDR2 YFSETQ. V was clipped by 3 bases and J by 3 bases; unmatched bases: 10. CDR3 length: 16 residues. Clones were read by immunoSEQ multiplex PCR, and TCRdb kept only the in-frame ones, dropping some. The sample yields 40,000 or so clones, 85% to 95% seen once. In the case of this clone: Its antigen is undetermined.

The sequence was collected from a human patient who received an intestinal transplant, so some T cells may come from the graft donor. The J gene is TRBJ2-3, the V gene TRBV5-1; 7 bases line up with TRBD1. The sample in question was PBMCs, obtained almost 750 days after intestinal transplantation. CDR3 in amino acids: CASSSKRQGQTDTQYF. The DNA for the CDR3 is TGCGCCAGCAGCTCAAAACGACAGGGCCAGACAGATACGCAGTATTTT. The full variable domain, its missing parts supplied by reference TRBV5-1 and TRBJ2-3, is KAGVTQTPRYLIKTRGQQVTLSCSPISGHRSVSWYQQTPGQGLQFLFEYFSETQRNKGNFPGRFSGRQFSNSRSEMNVSTLELGDSALYLCASSSKRQGQTDTQYFGPGTRLTVL.